Each of the 6 T cell receptor beta chains below was sequenced from the same sample in a study of cytomegalovirus exposure and HLA in healthy donors. PCR used 60 Vbeta primers and 13 Jbeta primers. The repertoire was sequenced with immunoSEQ multiplex PCR; TCRdb's copy has only in-frame clones and lacks some. The table includes about 120,000 clones, 70% to 80% detected once. Input material: PBMCs. These receptors were collected from a human donor in good health.

The rearrangement uses TRBV10-3 and TRBJ2-7; 7 bases are a match to TRBD2. The V gene's germline CDR1 is ENHRY and CDR2 SYGVKD. V lost 4 bases and J lost 1; bases outside the gene matches: 7. The CDR3 has 15 residues. The DNA of the CDR3 is TGTGCCATCAGTGCCGGTGCTAGCGGATCCTACGAGCAGTACTTC. Amino acid sequence: CAISAGASGSYEQYF.

This rearrangement joins TRBV19 to TRBJ1-1; 11 positions agree with TRBD1. Germline lookup yields CDR1 LNHDA and CDR2 SQIVND (reference sequence). The trim removed 8 bases at V and 1 base at J, leaving 9 bases unmatched. This CDR3 spans 16 amino acids. The CDR3 loop is CASVHLGQGENTEAFF. The DNA for the CDR3 is TGTGCCAGTGTCCATTTGGGACAGGGGGAGAACACTGAAGCTTTCTTT.

The gene calls are TRBV7-3 and TRBJ2-5; maybe TRBD2 (5 bases). Trimming stripped 5 bases from V and 5 bases from J, with 12 bases between. The CDR3 has 13 residues. The germline CDR1 and CDR2 sequences are SGHTA and FQGTGA. The CDR3 region has the DNA TGTGCCAGCAGCCTGGTGGGCGGGGAGACCCAGTACTTC. It encodes CASSLVGGETQYF.

This chain uses TRBV7-9 with TRBJ2-7, with D tentatively TRBD1 (6 bases). Trimming took 0 bases from V and 0 from J, leaving 9 bases between them. The CDR3 loop spans 15 amino acids. Germline V gene data show CDR1 as SEHNR and CDR2 as FQNEAQ (reference sequence). The CDR3 nucleotides are TGTGCCAGCAGCTTAGCGGGACACGACTCCTACGAGCAGTACTTC. This gives the protein CASSLAGHDSYEQYF.

The chain joins TRBV29-1 to TRBJ2-7, with D perhaps matching TRBD1 (6 bases). This CDR3 contains 12 residues. Germline loops: CDR1 SQVTM, CDR2 ANQGSEA. V was trimmed by 6 bases and J by 2 bases, leaving 11 bases between them. CDR3 in amino acids: CSVENRAYEQYF. The DNA of the CDR3 is TGCAGCGTGGAGAACAGGGCCTACGAGCAGTACTTC.

V gene TRBV28 combines with J gene TRBJ2-1; D possibly corresponds to TRBD1 (6 bases). Trimming pared 5 bases from V and 11 bases from J, leaving 10 bases between. CDR1 and CDR2 (germline): MDHEN, SYDVKM. This CDR3 contains 11 residues. The CDR3 nucleotides are TGTGCCAGCAGTCCCGACAGGCAGCAGTTCTTC. It yields the protein CASSPDRQQFF.